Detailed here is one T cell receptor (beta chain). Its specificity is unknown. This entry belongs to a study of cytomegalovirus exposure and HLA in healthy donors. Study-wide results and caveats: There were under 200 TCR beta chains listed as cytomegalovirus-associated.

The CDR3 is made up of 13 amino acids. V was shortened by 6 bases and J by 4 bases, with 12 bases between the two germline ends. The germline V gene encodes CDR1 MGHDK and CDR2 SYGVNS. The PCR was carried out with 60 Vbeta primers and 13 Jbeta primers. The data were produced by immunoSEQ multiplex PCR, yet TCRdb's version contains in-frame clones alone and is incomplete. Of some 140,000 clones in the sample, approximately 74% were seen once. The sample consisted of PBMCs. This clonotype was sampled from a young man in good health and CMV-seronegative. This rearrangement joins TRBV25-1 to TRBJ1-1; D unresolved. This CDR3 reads CASSALAVTEAFF. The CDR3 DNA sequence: TGTGCCAGCAGCGCCTTGGCGGTCACTGAAGCTTTCTTT.